This TCR beta chain was captured in a study of T cells in localized non-small cell lung cancer. Study-level results: Adjacent lung held a median roughly 50 of the top 100 tumor clones. Blood T cell density predicted longer survival; adjacent-lung clonality, shorter. Uninvolved neighboring lung showed the greatest T cell clonality, exceeding tumor. Analysis by sequencing included only one tumor region, so heterogeneity remains possible.

This CDR3 has 16 residues. Looked up from germline, CDR1 is SEHNR and CDR2 is FQNEAQ (reference sequence). V was pared by 7 bases and J by 0 bases, with 13 bases between. The table came from immunoSEQ multiplex PCR; TCRdb's copy has only in-frame clones and leaves some out. Found here are 10,000 to 15,000 clones, around 84% of them singletons; the top ten hold about 54%. As to this clone: The antigen remains undetermined.

The specimen comprised peripheral blood, sampled before any cancer treatment. The rearrangement joins TRBV7-9 to TRBJ2-6; possibly TRBD1 for D (6 bases). The TCR originated in a male donor aged 60 or over with stage III lung adenocarcinoma. DNA for the CDR3: TGTGCCAGCACCCGGGACACCGGCTCTGGGGCCAACGTCCTGACTTTC. Its translation is CASTRDTGSGANVLTF. Complete variable domain (other parts from reference TRBV7-9 and TRBJ2-6): DTGVSQNPRHKITKRGQNVTFRCDPISEHNRLYWYRQTLGQGPEFLTYFQNEAQLEKSRLLSDRFSAERPKGSFSTLEIQRTEQGDSAMYLCASTRDTGSGANVLTFGAGSRLTVL.